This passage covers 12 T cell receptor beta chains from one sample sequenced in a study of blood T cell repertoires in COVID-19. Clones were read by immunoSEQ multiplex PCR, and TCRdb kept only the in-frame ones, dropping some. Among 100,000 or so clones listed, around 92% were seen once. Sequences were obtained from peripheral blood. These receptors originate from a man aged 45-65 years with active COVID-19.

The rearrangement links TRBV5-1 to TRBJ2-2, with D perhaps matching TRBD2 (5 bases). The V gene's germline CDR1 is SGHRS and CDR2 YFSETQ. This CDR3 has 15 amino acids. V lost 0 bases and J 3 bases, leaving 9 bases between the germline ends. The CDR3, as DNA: TGCGCCAGCAGCTTGGACGGGATAGACACCGGGGAGCTGTTTTTT. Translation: CASSLDGIDTGELFF.

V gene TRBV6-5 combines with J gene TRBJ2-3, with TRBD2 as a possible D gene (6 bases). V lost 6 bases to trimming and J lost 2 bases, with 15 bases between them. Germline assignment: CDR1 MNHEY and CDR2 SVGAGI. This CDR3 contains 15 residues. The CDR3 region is CASSLDAGNTDTQYF. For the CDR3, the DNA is TGTGCCAGCAGCCTGGACGCGGGGAACACAGATACGCAGTATTTT.

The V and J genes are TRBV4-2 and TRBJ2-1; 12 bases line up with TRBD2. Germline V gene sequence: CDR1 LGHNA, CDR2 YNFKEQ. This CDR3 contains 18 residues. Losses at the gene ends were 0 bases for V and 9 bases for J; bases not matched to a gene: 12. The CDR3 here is CASSQDEKRTSGTVEQFF. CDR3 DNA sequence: TGTGCCAGCAGCCAAGATGAAAAACGGACTAGCGGGACGGTTGAGCAGTTCTTC.

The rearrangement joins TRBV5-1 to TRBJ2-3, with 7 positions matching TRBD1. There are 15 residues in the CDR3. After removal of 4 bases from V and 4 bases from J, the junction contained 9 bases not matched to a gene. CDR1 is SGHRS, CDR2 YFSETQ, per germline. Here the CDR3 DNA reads TGCGCCAGCAGCCCAACGACAGGGAGTGCAGATACGCAGTATTTT. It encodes CASSPTTGSADTQYF.

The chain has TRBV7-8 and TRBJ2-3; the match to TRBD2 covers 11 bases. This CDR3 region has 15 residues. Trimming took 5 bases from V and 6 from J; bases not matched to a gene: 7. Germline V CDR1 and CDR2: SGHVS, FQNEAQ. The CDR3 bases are TGTGCCAGCAGCCTGACTAGCGGGACATATGATACGCAGTATTTT. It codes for CASSLTSGTYDTQYF.

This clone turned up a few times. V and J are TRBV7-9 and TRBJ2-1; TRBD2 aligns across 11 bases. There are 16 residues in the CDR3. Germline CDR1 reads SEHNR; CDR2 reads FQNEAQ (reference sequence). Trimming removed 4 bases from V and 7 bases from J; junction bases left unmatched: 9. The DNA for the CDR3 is TGTGCCAGCAGCTCCCTGGGCCTAGCGGGAGGAAATGAGCAGTTCTTC. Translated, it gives CASSSLGLAGGNEQFF.

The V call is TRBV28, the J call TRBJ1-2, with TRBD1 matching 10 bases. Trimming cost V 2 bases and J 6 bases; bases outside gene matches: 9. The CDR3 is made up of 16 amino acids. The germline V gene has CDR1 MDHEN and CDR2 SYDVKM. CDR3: CASSLVGDRGGHGYTF. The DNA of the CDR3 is TGTGCCAGCAGTTTAGTAGGGGACAGGGGAGGGCATGGCTACACCTTC.

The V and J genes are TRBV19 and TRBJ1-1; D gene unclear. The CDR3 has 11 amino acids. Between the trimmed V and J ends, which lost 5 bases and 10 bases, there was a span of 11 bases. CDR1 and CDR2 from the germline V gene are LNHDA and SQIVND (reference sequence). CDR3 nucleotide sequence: TGTGCCAGTAGTTGGGAACGGGGAGCTTTCTTT. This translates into CASSWERGAFF.

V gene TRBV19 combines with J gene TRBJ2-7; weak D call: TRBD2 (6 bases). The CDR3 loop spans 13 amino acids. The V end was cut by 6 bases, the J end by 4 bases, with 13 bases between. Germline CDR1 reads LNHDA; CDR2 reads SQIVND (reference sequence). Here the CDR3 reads CASSARDSYEQYF. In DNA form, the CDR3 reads TGTGCCAGTAGCGCCCGGGACTCTTACGAGCAGTACTTC.

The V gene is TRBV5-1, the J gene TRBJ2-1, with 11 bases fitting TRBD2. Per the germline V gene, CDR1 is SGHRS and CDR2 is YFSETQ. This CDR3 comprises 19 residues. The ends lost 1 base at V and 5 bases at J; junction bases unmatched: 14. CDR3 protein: CASSLQHSGREASHNEQFF. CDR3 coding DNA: TGCGCCAGCAGCTTGCAACATAGCGGGAGGGAAGCATCCCACAATGAGCAGTTCTTC.

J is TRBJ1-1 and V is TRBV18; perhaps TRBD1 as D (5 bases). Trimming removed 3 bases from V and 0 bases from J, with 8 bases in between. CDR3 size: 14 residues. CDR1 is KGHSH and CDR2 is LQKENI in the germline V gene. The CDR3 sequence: CASSPTGLNTEAFF. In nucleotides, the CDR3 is TGTGCCAGCTCACCTACAGGCTTGAACACTGAAGCTTTCTTT.

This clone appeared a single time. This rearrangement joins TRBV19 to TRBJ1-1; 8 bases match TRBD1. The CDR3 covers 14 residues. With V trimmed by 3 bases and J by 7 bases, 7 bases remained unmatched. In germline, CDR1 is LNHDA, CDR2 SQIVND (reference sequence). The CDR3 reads CASSMDGGTGEAFF. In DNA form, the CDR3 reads TGTGCCAGTAGTATGGATGGGGGGACAGGTGAAGCTTTCTTT.